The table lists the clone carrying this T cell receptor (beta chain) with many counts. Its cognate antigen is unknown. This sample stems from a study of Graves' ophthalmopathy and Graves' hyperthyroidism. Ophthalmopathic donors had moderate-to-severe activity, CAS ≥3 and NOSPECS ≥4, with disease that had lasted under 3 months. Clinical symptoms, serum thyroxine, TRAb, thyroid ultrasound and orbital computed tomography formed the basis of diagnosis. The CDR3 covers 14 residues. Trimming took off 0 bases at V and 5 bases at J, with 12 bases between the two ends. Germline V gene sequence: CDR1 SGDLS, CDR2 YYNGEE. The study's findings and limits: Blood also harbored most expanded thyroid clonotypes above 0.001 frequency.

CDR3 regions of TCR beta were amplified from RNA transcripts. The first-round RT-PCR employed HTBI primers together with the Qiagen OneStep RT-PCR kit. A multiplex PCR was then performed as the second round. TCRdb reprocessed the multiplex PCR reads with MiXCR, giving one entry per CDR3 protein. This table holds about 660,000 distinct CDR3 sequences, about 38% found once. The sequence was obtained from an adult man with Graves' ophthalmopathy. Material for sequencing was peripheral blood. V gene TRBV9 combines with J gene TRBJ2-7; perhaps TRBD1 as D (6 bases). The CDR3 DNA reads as TGTGCCAGCAGCGTAGCTGAACAGGGCAACGAGCAGTACTTC. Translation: CASSVAEQGNEQYF.